These 31 T cell receptor beta chains were all obtained from the same sample, sequenced in a study of monozygotic twins with inflammatory bowel disease. TCRdb re-analyzed the 5' RACE reads; it lists each CDR3 protein once, without DNA. The sample spans approximately 160,000 distinct CDR3 sequences; the ten largest clones claim more than 2.5%. The sequenced sample was blood. Receptor source: a human donor with ulcerative colitis or Crohn's disease, or a healthy co-twin of an affected twin (not recorded which).

The rearrangement joins TRBV27 to TRBJ2-2; TCRdb's D call, TRBD2, is unchecked because there is no DNA. Germline V lookup: CDR1 MNHEY, CDR2 SMNVEV (reference sequence). The CDR3 covers 16 residues. The CDR3 loop reads CATGMIAGSLVGELFF.

The chain combines TRBV30 with TRBJ2-7. Per germline, CDR1 GTSNPN and CDR2 SVGIG (reference sequence). The CDR3 covers 13 residues. The CDR3 sequence is CAWSVLASYEQYF.

The chain recombines TRBV15 with TRBJ2-3; TCRdb selects TRBD1, and the lack of DNA leaves this call unchecked. The CDR3 loop spans 18 amino acids. The V gene's germline CDR1 is LNHNV and CDR2 YYDKDF (reference sequence). The CDR3 spells CATSRDRGGQGNQDTQYF.

This chain uses TRBV10-3 with TRBJ2-1; TCRdb's D call of TRBD2 is untestable without DNA. CDR3 size: 14 residues. Germline values: CDR1 ENHRY, CDR2 SYGVKD. CDR3: CAIRGTRGGYEQFF.

This chain links TRBV18 with TRBJ2-3; lacking DNA, the TRBD2 call made by TCRdb goes unchecked. The V gene's germline CDR1 is KGHSH and CDR2 LQKENI. There are 17 residues in the CDR3. CDR3: CASSPPGLAGLGDTQYF. Full variable domain (outside the CDR3, taken from reference TRBV18 and TRBJ2-3): NAGVMQNPRHLVRRRGQEARLRCSPMKGHSHVYWYRQLPEEGLKFMVYLQKENIIDESGMPKERFSAEFPKEGPSILRIQQVVRGDSAAYFCASSPPGLAGLGDTQYFGPGTRLTVL.

V and J are TRBV20-1 and TRBJ1-6; TCRdb outputs TRBD1, but without DNA this stays unchecked. The CDR3 has 16 amino acids. Germline-derived CDR1 and CDR2 are DFQATT and SNEGSKA (reference sequence). The CDR3 sequence is CSARIGTGVIFSPLHF.

V gene TRBV12-3 or TRBV12-4 combines with J gene TRBJ1-3. This CDR3 has 16 amino acids. The CDR3 spells CASSLWAAISGNTIYF.

V and J are TRBV20-1 and TRBJ2-2; TCRdb picks TRBD2, but there is no DNA to check that call. This CDR3 comprises 15 residues. Germline CDR1 is DFQATT and CDR2 is SNEGSKA (reference sequence). CDR3 loop: CSAGGPSGISGELFF.

The chain links TRBV28 to TRBJ2-7; TCRdb proposes TRBD1, but this gene call is untestable without DNA. This CDR3 has 14 residues. In germline, CDR1 is MDHEN, CDR2 SYDVKM. CDR3 protein: CASTPTPRTHEQYF.

This sequence joins TRBV4-1 and TRBJ1-2. Germline V gene data show CDR1 as MGHRA and CDR2 as YSYEKL. This CDR3 region has 16 residues. CDR3 loop: CASSQERDSPTYGYTF.

The V and J genes are TRBV5-1 and TRBJ2-3; TCRdb's D call of TRBD1 is untestable without DNA. CDR1 is SGHRS, CDR2 YFSETQ, per germline. The CDR3 sequence is 13 residues long. The CDR3: CASSLRDWDTQYF.

The chain is built from TRBV29-1 and TRBJ2-7. This CDR3 is built from 11 residues. Per germline, CDR1 SQVTM and CDR2 ANQGSEA. CDR3 residues: CSVEGSYEQYF.

The chain links TRBV28 to TRBJ2-1; TCRdb lists TRBD2, though no DNA is available to test this call. CDR1 MDHEN and CDR2 SYDVKM come from the germline V gene. The CDR3 is made up of 15 amino acids. The CDR3: CASTETSGSLYEQFF.

The J gene is TRBJ1-1, the V gene TRBV20-1. Germline CDR1 reads DFQATT; CDR2 reads SNEGSKA (reference sequence). The CDR3 runs 16 residues. The CDR3 spells CSARDGWTEKRTEAFF.

V and J are TRBV12-3 or TRBV12-4 and TRBJ1-5; the D call of TRBD1 rests on TCRdb alone, since no DNA is present to check it. This CDR3 is built from 14 residues. CDR3 protein: CASSLSPGGQPQHF.

The chain couples TRBV15 to TRBJ1-5. Germline values: CDR1 LNHNV, CDR2 YYDKDF (reference sequence). The CDR3 has 14 amino acids. CDR3 loop: CATSRDYSNQPQHF.

The rearrangement joins TRBV4-2 to TRBJ2-4; TCRdb outputs TRBD1, but without DNA this stays unchecked. The CDR3 is made up of 17 amino acids. Germline lookup yields CDR1 LGHNA and CDR2 YNFKEQ. CDR3 protein: CASSQDGGVMAQNIQYF.

The V and J genes are TRBV9 and TRBJ2-7; as DNA is missing, the TRBD2 call by TCRdb cannot be tested. Germline V gives CDR1 SGDLS, CDR2 YYNGEE. The CDR3 loop spans 16 amino acids. The CDR3 loop reads CASSYRTKAGIYEQYF.

The chain links TRBV18 to TRBJ2-6. The V gene's germline CDR1 is KGHSH and CDR2 LQKENI. The CDR3 is 15 amino acids. The CDR3 reads CASSPLSSGANVLTF. The entire variable domain, with the rest obtained from reference TRBV18 and TRBJ2-6, is as follows: NAGVMQNPRHLVRRRGQEARLRCSPMKGHSHVYWYRQLPEEGLKFMVYLQKENIIDESGMPKERFSAEFPKEGPSILRIQQVVRGDSAAYFCASSPLSSGANVLTFGAGSRLTVL.

V and J are TRBV28 and TRBJ2-6; no DNA is available, so the TRBD1 call from TCRdb remains unchecked. CDR1 MDHEN and CDR2 SYDVKM come from the germline V gene. The CDR3 totals 15 residues. The CDR3: CASRTPSSGANVLTF.

The chain links TRBV11-2 to TRBJ2-4. Germline V CDR1 and CDR2: SGHAT, FQNNGV. The CDR3 consists of 15 residues. The CDR3 loop reads CASSLNGVAKNIQYF.

The rearrangement joins TRBV3-1 to TRBJ1-1. This CDR3 is 12 amino acids long. Per the germline V gene, CDR1 is LGHDT and CDR2 is YNNKEL (reference sequence). Here the CDR3 reads CASSQDSAEAFF.

The chain has TRBV20-1 and TRBJ2-7; TCRdb reports TRBD1, a call that lacks DNA to check it against. In germline, CDR1 is DFQATT, CDR2 SNEGSKA (reference sequence). The CDR3 covers 14 residues. CDR3 loop: CSANQNRGGYEQYF.

V and J are TRBV5-1 and TRBJ2-1; TCRdb reports TRBD2, a call that lacks DNA to check it against. This CDR3 region has 18 residues. Per the germline V gene, CDR1 is SGHRS and CDR2 is YFSETQ. The CDR3 loop is CASSLVASGRTSYNEQFF.

The J gene is TRBJ1-5, the V gene TRBV19; TCRdb gives TRBD1 as the D gene, but with no DNA this cannot be confirmed. The CDR3 is 18 residues long. The germline CDR1 and CDR2 sequences are LNHDA and SQIVND (reference sequence). CDR3 sequence: CASSSPGQGLRGNQPQHF.

The chain couples TRBV7-2 to TRBJ2-3; no DNA is available, so the TRBD2 call from TCRdb remains unchecked. The germline CDR1 and CDR2 sequences are SGHTA and FQGNSA. The CDR3 has 16 residues. The CDR3 here is CASSLGPPSSGRKQYF.

CDR3 protein: CSVDGLAGVYQETQYF. The V call is TRBV29-1, the J call TRBJ2-5; checking the TCRdb D call of TRBD2 is not possible without DNA. The CDR3 is 16 amino acids. The V gene's germline CDR1 is SQVTM and CDR2 ANQGSEA.

The J gene is TRBJ1-1, the V gene TRBV2; TCRdb indicates TRBD1, and absent DNA this call remains unverified. The CDR3 is 14 amino acids. The germline CDR1 and CDR2 sequences are SNHLY and FYNNEI. This CDR3 reads CASSEQGARMTAFF.

The rearrangement uses TRBV7-2 and TRBJ2-3. In germline, CDR1 is SGHTA, CDR2 FQGNSA. This CDR3 comprises 14 residues. This chain's CDR3 is CASSQSFSTDTQYF.

The chain is built from TRBV6-2 or TRBV6-3 and TRBJ1-1. The V gene's germline CDR1 is MNHEY and CDR2 SVGEGT. The length of the CDR3 is 15 residues. The CDR3 region is CASSYSRDLGTEAFF.

The V gene is TRBV3-1, the J gene TRBJ2-2. The CDR3 consists of 14 residues. In germline, CDR1 is LGHDT, CDR2 YNNKEL (reference sequence). CDR3 in amino acids: CASSQAPNTGELFF. The full variable domain, with the rest looked up from reference TRBV3-1 and TRBJ2-2, is DTAVSQTPKYLVTQMGNDKSIKCEQNLGHDTMYWYKQDSKKFLKIMFSYNNKELIINETVPNRFSPKSPDKAHLNLHINSLELGDSAVYFCASSQAPNTGELFFGEGSRLTVL.